These 14 T cell receptor beta chains were all obtained from the same sample, sequenced in a study of OX40 agonist ivuxolimab in advanced cancers. Preparation of the library involved the immunoSEQ multiplex PCR assay. TCRdb limited this immuneACCESS table to in-frame rearrangements with V and J called. A share of clones is missing; checked studies link under half to unresolved V genes, and the rest is unexplained. The sample contains some 14,000 clones, 82% of them found a single time. Roughly 45% of the sample is in the top ten clones. The sample consisted of CD4+ or CD8+ T cells sorted from blood, taken in a trial of the OX40 agonist ivuxolimab. Source of these receptors: an adult with an advanced solid tumor such as melanoma, head and neck, liver or kidney cancer.

This chain connects TRBV27 to TRBJ2-1, with D perhaps TRBD2 (6 bases). Germline V gene sequence: CDR1 MNHEY, CDR2 SMNVEV (reference sequence). Trimming took 7 bases from V and 5 from J, leaving 18 bases between them. This CDR3 region has 15 residues. For the CDR3, the DNA is TGTGCCAGCAAAGACCTACGGAGGGGAAACAATGAGCAGTTCTTC. This codes for CASKDLRRGNNEQFF.

The chain recombines TRBV5-5 with TRBJ2-2, with D maybe TRBD1 (5 bases). Germline values: CDR1 SGHKS, CDR2 YYEKEE (reference sequence). Trimming pared 2 bases from V and 1 base from J, leaving 6 bases between. This CDR3 comprises 14 residues. The CDR3 nucleotides read TGTGCCAGCAGCTTCGGACAGAACACCGGGGAGCTGTTTTTT. It translates to CASSFGQNTGELFF.

J is TRBJ2-1 and V is TRBV28; 7 nucleotides align to TRBD2. V gave up 6 bases and J gave up 3 bases; unmatched junction bases: 8. This CDR3 comprises 15 residues. Germline CDR1 reads MDHEN; CDR2 reads SYDVKM. For the CDR3, the DNA is TGTGCCAGCAGAATTGGGTCGGGGGGCTACAATGAGCAGTTCTTC. The encoded protein is CASRIGSGGYNEQFF.

This clone was seen once. For the CDR3, the DNA is TGTGCCAGCAGTTTTTTGTATAGCAATCAGCCCCAGCATTTT. Translating gives CASSFLYSNQPQHF. V usage is TRBV28 and J usage is TRBJ1-5; D remains unclear. V was cut by 3 bases and J by 0 bases, with 6 bases left in between. This CDR3 comprises 14 residues. Germline values: CDR1 MDHEN, CDR2 SYDVKM.

CDR3 nucleotide sequence: TGTGCCAGCAGTCACTACCTGACAGGGGTTGCTAACTATGGCTACACCTTC. Amino acid sequence: CASSHYLTGVANYGYTF. The rearrangement uses TRBV27 and TRBJ1-2, with 8 bases fitting TRBD1. The CDR3 has 17 amino acids. Germline CDR1 is MNHEY and CDR2 is SMNVEV (reference sequence). After removal of 5 bases from V and 0 bases from J, the junction contained 11 bases not matched to a gene.

J is TRBJ1-4 and V is TRBV4-1; 7 bases are shared with TRBD1. J lost 5 bases, V lost 6 bases, and 6 bases had no gene match. CDR3 length: 14 amino acids. In germline, CDR1 is MGHRA, CDR2 YSYEKL. CDR3 sequence reads: CASSLDRVNEKLFF. The CDR3 DNA reads TGCGCCAGCAGTCTTGACAGGGTGAATGAAAAACTGTTTTTT.

The V and J genes are TRBV30 and TRBJ1-2, with 8 bases identical to TRBD1. J gave up 4 bases and V 2 bases, and 6 bases lay outside the gene matches. This CDR3 contains 14 residues. Germline V gene sequence: CDR1 GTSNPN, CDR2 SVGIG (reference sequence). CDR3 region: CAWSLTGAVYGYTF. The CDR3 DNA is TGTGCCTGGAGTCTGACAGGGGCGGTCTATGGCTACACCTTC.

The genes are TRBV6-5 and TRBJ1-5; a possible D gene is TRBD1 (5 bases). The germline V and J ends were trimmed by 2 bases and 2 bases, with 10 bases remaining between them. CDR1 is MNHEY, CDR2 SVGAGI, per germline. The CDR3 consists of 15 residues. The CDR3 sequence: CASSYRGLGNQPQHF. As DNA, the CDR3 is TGTGCCAGCAGTTACCGGGGGTTGGGCAATCAGCCCCAGCATTTT.

The chain has TRBV2 and TRBJ2-1; 7 positions agree with TRBD1. The CDR3 covers 14 residues. CDR1 and CDR2 from the germline V gene are SNHLY and FYNNEI. Trimming took 1 base from V and 4 from J; bases not matched to a gene: 1. CDR3 sequence: CASSEVRGYNEQFF. The CDR3 region has the DNA TGTGCCAGCAGTGAAGTCAGGGGGTACAATGAGCAGTTCTTC. Looking up the rest from reference TRBV2 and TRBJ2-1 gives the full variable domain: EPEVTQTPSHQVTQMGQEVILRCVPISNHLYFYWYRQILGQKVEFLVSFYNNEISEKSEIFDDQFSVERPDGSNFTLKIRSTKLEDSAMYFCASSEVRGYNEQFFGPGTRLTVL.

V and J are TRBV20-1 and TRBJ2-1; no clear D. The CDR3 is made up of 10 amino acids. V lost 5 bases and J 5 bases, leaving 4 bases between the germline ends. Germline V CDR1 and CDR2: DFQATT, SNEGSKA (reference sequence). The CDR3 loop is CSAFHNEQFF. Here the CDR3 DNA reads TGCAGTGCTTTCCACAATGAGCAGTTCTTC.

The chain combines TRBV19 with TRBJ1-2, with D hard to call. The CDR3 has 16 amino acids. Germline CDR1 reads LNHDA; CDR2 reads SQIVND (reference sequence). The V end lost 0 bases, the J end lost 4 bases, and 15 bases lay between the germline ends. This CDR3 is CASSIETAPSVYGYTF. The DNA of the CDR3 is TGTGCCAGTAGTATAGAAACAGCGCCTAGTGTCTATGGCTACACCTTC.

The chain links TRBV9 to TRBJ2-1, with 7 bases that match TRBD1. V shed 3 bases, J shed 4 bases, and the junction held 4 bases outside the gene matches. Germline V gene data show CDR1 as SGDLS and CDR2 as YYNGEE. This CDR3 has 14 amino acids. The CDR3: CASSEGAGYNEQFF. The DNA of the CDR3 is TGTGCCAGCAGCGAGGGGGCAGGTTACAATGAGCAGTTCTTC.

J is TRBJ2-5 and V is TRBV7-8, with a weak D call TRBD1 (6 bases). The CDR3 sequence is 14 residues long. The germline CDR1 and CDR2 sequences are SGHVS and FQNEAQ. Trimming removed 5 bases at V and 5 bases at J, with 15 bases between. The CDR3 sequence: CASSPLQGWETQYF. The CDR3 bases are TGTGCCAGCAGCCCACTACAGGGTTGGGAGACCCAGTACTTC.

The chain recombines TRBV6-5 with TRBJ2-5; the D is unclear. The germline CDR1 and CDR2 sequences are MNHEY and SVGAGI. CDR3 length: 11 residues. With 0 bases removed from V and 4 bases from J, the gap between germline ends came to 0 bases. CDR3 bases: TGTGCCAGCAGTTACTCAGAGACCCAGTACTTC. It translates to CASSYSETQYF.